Described below is a single T cell receptor (beta chain) sequence and its context. The antigen is unknown. Germline V gene lookup returns CDR1 LGHNA and CDR2 YNFKEQ. This CDR3 comprises 16 residues. V was pared by 0 bases and J by 9 bases, with 12 bases of the junction left unmatched. Immunohistochemistry showed robust Merkel cell polyomavirus Large T antigen staining in every patient's tumor. Lymph node tumor was used when the primary was unknown with nodal presentation or primary tissue was insufficient. Method: immunoSEQ multiplex PCR; TCRdb's copy keeps in-frame clones and lacks some. This sample has under 30,000 clones, with around 90% found just once. The data derive from a study of tumor-infiltrating T cells and Merkel cell polyomavirus. Study in general: The T cells studied were CD8+ and recognized the Merkel cell polyomavirus KLL epitope. Study-level results: The study covered a single Merkel cell polyomavirus epitope only. A limitation of this study is its small sample size. KLL-specific TRB repertoires were diverse and largely private.

This clonotype was sampled from a man in his fifties with Merkel cell carcinoma. Sequenced sample: lymph node tissue. The rearrangement uses TRBV4-2 and TRBJ2-3; TRBD1 matches 7 bases. The DNA for the CDR3 is TGTGCCAGCAGCCAAGATCGGGCAGGGGGTTGGGACACGCAGTATTTT. Its protein product is CASSQDRAGGWDTQYF.